This record covers a single T cell receptor beta chain. The data were taken from a study of blood T cell repertoires in COVID-19. Background on the study: COVID-19 samples from acute and convalescent phases originated in the United States, Italy and Spain.

Authors' processing steps: How many nucleated cells were present was estimated from reference gene primer amplification. TCRdb's table, derived via immunoSEQ multiplex PCR, lists solely in-frame clones and lacks some. The D gene and trimming were derived from the DNA, and the V and J assignments and clone size from that table. Of some 300,000 clones detected, 70% to 90% appear once; the ten largest clones hold approximately 4.1%. Germline V gene data show CDR1 as SQVTM and CDR2 as ANQGSEA. V lost 3 bases, J lost 8 bases, and 10 bases stayed unmatched. The CDR3 covers 15 residues. The specimen sequenced was peripheral blood. This chain links TRBV29-1 with TRBJ2-3; 11 bases match TRBD2. The origin of this receptor is a woman in her forties or fifties with active or convalescent COVID-19. CDR3 nucleotides: TGCAGCGTTGAGTTTAGCGGGAGGGCTCTAGGTACGCAGTATTTT. This sequence encodes CSVEFSGRALGTQYF.